These 12 T cell receptor beta chains share one sample of origin, sequenced in a study of cytomegalovirus exposure and HLA in healthy donors. The PCR was carried out with 60 Vbeta primers and 13 Jbeta primers. Assay: immunoSEQ multiplex PCR; the TCRdb copy retains only in-frame clones and omits some. The sample yields more than 100,000 clones, approximately 61% seen once. Sequencing used PBMCs. The receptor set was obtained from a woman between 40 and 55 years old in good health and CMV-seronegative.

The chain is built from TRBV5-1 and TRBJ2-1; 7 nucleotides agree with TRBD1. The CDR3 extends over 15 amino acids. In germline, CDR1 is SGHRS, CDR2 YFSETQ. Trimming took 0 bases from V and 8 from J; bases not matched to a gene: 8. The CDR3 loop is CASSLARQGIDEQFF. CDR3 DNA sequence: TGCGCCAGCAGCTTGGCCCGACAGGGTATCGATGAGCAGTTCTTC.

This chain joins TRBV18 and TRBJ2-1, with TRBD1 identical over 7 bases. V trimming: 5 bases; J trimming: 5 bases; junction bases outside the gene matches: 6. There are 14 residues in the CDR3. Germline loops: CDR1 KGHSH, CDR2 LQKENI. CDR3 nucleotide sequence: TGTGCCAGCTCAGGGGACAGATCCAACAATGAGCAGTTCTTC. Its protein product is CASSGDRSNNEQFF.

This chain connects TRBV30 to TRBJ2-7; TRBD1 matches at 10 bases. V gave up 3 bases and J gave up 4 bases; unmatched junction bases: 3. The CDR3 extends over 13 amino acids. The germline V gene has CDR1 GTSNPN and CDR2 SVGIG (reference sequence). DNA for the CDR3: TGTGCCTGGAGCCCGGGACAGGGGTACGAGCAGTACTTC. It yields the protein CAWSPGQGYEQYF.

For this clone: Other DNA sequences within the sample encode an identical CDR3. The chain recombines TRBV7-2 with TRBJ1-1; unclear D gene. Trimming removed 3 bases from V and 6 bases from J, with 14 bases in between. Germline values: CDR1 SGHTA, CDR2 FQGNSA. This CDR3 has 14 amino acids. This chain's CDR3 is CASSFSTILAEAFF. The CDR3 nucleotides are TGTGCCAGCAGCTTTTCGACAATCTTGGCTGAAGCTTTCTTT.

This clone has more than one count but fewer than ten. The rearrangement joins TRBV6-5 to TRBJ1-6; D perhaps matches TRBD1 (6 bases). V was shortened by 6 bases and J by 8 bases, with 17 bases between the two germline ends. The CDR3 has 15 residues. CDR1 is MNHEY and CDR2 is SVGAGI in the germline V gene. The CDR3 bases are TGTGCCAGCAGCCATCGTAACAGGGCAGATTCACCCCTCCACTTT. This codes for CASSHRNRADSPLHF.

This clone was seen only once. V is TRBV5-1 and J is TRBJ1-1; D may be TRBD1 (6 bases). The length of the CDR3 is 18 residues. V was trimmed by 0 bases and J by 2 bases, leaving 20 bases between them. CDR1 is SGHRS, CDR2 YFSETQ, per germline. In nucleotides, the CDR3 is TGCGCCAGCAGCTTGGGTGACAGGAAAGCAACCCCAAACACTGAAGCTTTCTTT. This translates into CASSLGDRKATPNTEAFF.

J is TRBJ1-5 and V is TRBV18; 9 nucleotides align to TRBD1. Per germline, CDR1 KGHSH and CDR2 LQKENI. This CDR3 is built from 15 residues. The junction had 4 bases not matched to a gene; V was cut back by 6 bases and J by 1 base. For the CDR3, the DNA is TGTGCCAGCTCCCCGACAGGGGGGAGCAATCAGCCCCAGCATTTT. This sequence encodes CASSPTGGSNQPQHF.

This clone was detected only once. CDR3 loop: CAISGDRGDEKLFF. CDR3 nucleotides: TGTGCCATCAGTGGGGACAGGGGGGACGAAAAACTGTTTTTT. The chain carries TRBV10-3 and TRBJ1-4; 11 positions match TRBD1. CDR1 ENHRY and CDR2 SYGVKD come from the germline V gene. J was trimmed by 8 bases and V by 4 bases; bases with no gene match: 3. The CDR3 contains 14 residues.

This clone has only a few counts. The V and J genes are TRBV7-9 and TRBJ2-2; a possible D gene is TRBD1 (5 bases). V was trimmed by 10 bases and J by 0 bases, leaving 15 bases between them. The CDR3 length is 15 residues. Germline values: CDR1 SEHNR, CDR2 FQNEAQ (reference sequence). The CDR3 DNA reads as TGTGCCACCCTGAGAAGGGGCTCGAACACCGGGGAGCTGTTTTTT. It is translated as CATLRRGSNTGELFF.

This clone was seen only a few times. V usage is TRBV7-8 and J usage is TRBJ1-2; 8 bases fit TRBD1. The CDR3 consists of 13 residues. After removal of 6 bases from V and 7 bases from J, the junction contained 7 bases not matched to a gene. The germline V gene has CDR1 SGHVS and CDR2 FQNEAQ. The CDR3 is CASSSTGVGGYTF. DNA for the CDR3: TGTGCCAGCAGTTCGACAGGGGTGGGTGGCTACACCTTC. The full variable domain, with the rest looked up from reference TRBV7-8 and TRBJ1-2, is GAGVSQSPRYKVAKRGQDVALRCDPISGHVSLFWYQQALGQGPEFLTYFQNEAQLDKSGLPSDRFFAERPEGSVSTLKIQRTQQEDSAVYLCASSSTGVGGYTFGSGTRLTVV.

The rearrangement links TRBV28 to TRBJ1-1, with D perhaps TRBD1 (6 bases). V was clipped by 4 bases and J by 2 bases, with 11 bases between them. The CDR3 length is 14 residues. Germline loops: CDR1 MDHEN, CDR2 SYDVKM. CDR3 in DNA: TGTGCCAGCAGTTGGGGGGGGGCTAACACTGAAGCTTTCTTT. It yields the protein CASSWGGANTEAFF.

The CDR3 region has the DNA TGTGCCAGTAGTATAGGGGGACTAGCCCGAGAGACCCAGTACTTC. Translation: CASSIGGLARETQYF. This rearrangement joins TRBV19 to TRBJ2-5; 9 bases fit TRBD2. The CDR3 has 15 amino acids. The trim removed 1 base at V and 4 bases at J, leaving 4 bases unmatched. Looked up from germline, CDR1 is LNHDA and CDR2 is SQIVND (reference sequence).